This T cell receptor (beta chain) was sequenced for a study of cytomegalovirus exposure and HLA in healthy donors. TCRdb's table, derived via immunoSEQ multiplex PCR, lists solely in-frame clones and lacks some. The profile covers 160,000 or so clones, with 88% appearing a single time and around 3% taken by the ten largest. Study-level results: In the roughly 130 validation repertoires, a later analysis found that first-cohort TCR clusters tended to co-occur. It was approximately 150 TCR beta chains that were listed as cytomegalovirus-associated.

There are 15 residues in the CDR3. V shed 3 bases and J 3 bases; nucleotides not matched to a gene: 5. CDR1 is MRHNA and CDR2 is SNTAGT in the germline V gene. With respect to this clone: Antigen specificity is unknown.

The genes are TRBV6-4 and TRBJ2-3; 8 bases map to TRBD2. This TCR was recovered from a man aged 18 to 30 in good health and CMV-seronegative. The specimen was PBMCs. The CDR3 loop is CASSDDGRETDTQYF. As DNA, the CDR3 is TGTGCCAGCAGTGATGACGGGAGGGAGACAGATACGCAGTATTTT.